This is a list of T cell receptor beta chains from one sample in a study of Ad26.COV2.S vaccination and SARS-CoV-2 variants. Only in-frame clones appear in the TCRdb table, and some are missing; sequencing was by immunoSEQ multiplex PCR. The data show 350,000 to 550,000 clones, 89% seen once. The source material was peripheral blood, sampled in a trial of Ad26.COV2.S vaccine versus placebo. The receptors shown here come from a person aged 18-65 years who received the Ad26.COV2.S COVID-19 vaccine or a placebo. Both conserved end residues are part of each CDR3. D genes are given only for firm matches. Size tells how often a clone was seen (once, few, many) or the class of an expanded clone, and some rows leave it out.

J gene: TRBJ1-2; CDR3 length: 12; clone size: .; V gene: TRBV9; D gene: .; CDR3 protein: CASSASGYGYTF; CDR3 DNA: TGTGCCAGCAGCGCCAGTGGCTATGGCTACACCTTC
J gene: TRBJ2-1; CDR3 length: 15; clone size: .; V gene: TRBV7-7; D gene: TRBD2; CDR3 protein: CASSTGLAGYNEQFF; CDR3 DNA: TGTGCTAGCAGCACGGGACTAGCGGGCTACAATGAGCAGTTCTTC
J gene: TRBJ2-2; CDR3 length: 16; clone size: .; V gene: TRBV5-5; D gene: .; CDR3 protein: CASSLVGGRDTGELFF; CDR3 DNA: TGTGCCAGCAGCTTGGTCGGGGGAAGGGACACCGGGGAGCTGTTTTTT
J gene: TRBJ2-3; CDR3 length: 12; clone size: .; V gene: TRBV6-1; D gene: .; CDR3 protein: CASSYSSDTQYF; CDR3 DNA: TGTGCCAGCAGTTATTCGTCAGATACGCAGTATTTT
J gene: TRBJ2-1; CDR3 length: 15; clone size: .; V gene: TRBV6-5; D gene: TRBD1; CDR3 protein: CASSYLQGAYYEQFF; CDR3 DNA: TGTGCCAGCAGTTACTTGCAGGGGGCTTATTATGAGCAGTTCTTC
J gene: TRBJ1-4; CDR3 length: 12; clone size: once; V gene: TRBV7-9; D gene: .; CDR3 protein: CASSLRNEKLFF; CDR3 DNA: TGTGCCAGCAGCTTAAGGAATGAAAAACTGTTTTTT
J gene: TRBJ2-1; CDR3 length: 14; clone size: .; V gene: TRBV7-3; D gene: .; CDR3 protein: CASSLLPGGNEQFF; CDR3 DNA: TGTGCCAGCAGCTTATTGCCAGGGGGGAATGAGCAGTTCTTC
J gene: TRBJ2-7; CDR3 length: 14; clone size: .; V gene: TRBV5-5; D gene: .; CDR3 protein: CASSWNTGNYEQYF; CDR3 DNA: TGTGCCAGCAGCTGGAACACCGGGAACTACGAGCAGTACTTC
J gene: TRBJ1-5; CDR3 length: 14; clone size: once; V gene: TRBV5-6; D gene: .; CDR3 protein: CASSLGGPLTPQHF; CDR3 DNA: TGTGCCAGCAGCTTGGGCGGACCCCTCACACCCCAGCATTTT
J gene: TRBJ1-2; CDR3 length: 17; clone size: .; V gene: TRBV9; D gene: .; CDR3 protein: CASSVDREGTSNYGYTF; CDR3 DNA: TGTGCCAGCAGCGTAGATCGGGAAGGGACTTCTAACTATGGCTACACCTTC
J gene: TRBJ1-2; CDR3 length: 13; clone size: .; V gene: TRBV9; D gene: TRBD1; CDR3 protein: CASSLGQLYGYTF; CDR3 DNA: TGTGCCAGCAGCCTGGGACAGCTCTATGGCTACACCTTC
J gene: TRBJ1-6; CDR3 length: 14; clone size: .; V gene: TRBV28; D gene: TRBD1; CDR3 protein: CASSSGQGRPPLHF; CDR3 DNA: TGTGCCAGCAGCTCTGGACAGGGCAGGCCACCCCTCCACTTT
J gene: TRBJ2-3; CDR3 length: 15; clone size: once; V gene: TRBV2; D gene: TRBD2; CDR3 protein: CASSRLTSISDTQYF; CDR3 DNA: TGTGCCAGCAGTAGACTGACTAGCATATCAGATACGCAGTATTTT
J gene: TRBJ2-1; CDR3 length: 11; clone size: .; V gene: TRBV7-8; D gene: .; CDR3 protein: CASSVSNEQFF; CDR3 DNA: TGTGCCAGCAGCGTCTCCAATGAGCAGTTCTTC
J gene: TRBJ2-6; CDR3 length: 15; clone size: .; V gene: TRBV24-1; D gene: .; CDR3 protein: CATGGTASGANVLTF; CDR3 DNA: TGTGCCACCGGGGGGACAGCCTCTGGGGCCAACGTCCTGACTTTC
J gene: TRBJ2-2; CDR3 length: 13; clone size: .; V gene: TRBV7-2; D gene: .; CDR3 protein: CASSSRGTGELFF; CDR3 DNA: TGTGCCAGCAGCTCGAGGGGCACCGGGGAGCTGTTTTTT